This T cell receptor (beta chain) was observed in a study of cytomegalovirus exposure and HLA in healthy donors. 13 Jbeta primers and 60 Vbeta primers were used for the PCR. TCRdb keeps only in-frame clones here, not all; method: immunoSEQ multiplex PCR. The table has under 200,000 clones, approximately 78% seen once. As for this clone: What it binds is not known.

Findings of the study overall: Reports indicate that TCR beta sequences accurately predicted the HLA-A and HLA-B alleles of most subjects.

Trimming took 5 bases from V and 5 from J; bases not matched to a gene: 10. Germline lookup yields CDR1 MDHEN and CDR2 SYDVKM. The CDR3 totals 16 residues. The chain links TRBV28 to TRBJ2-4, with 9 bases matching TRBD1. What was sequenced was PBMCs. This receptor was taken from a girl aged 2-10 years in good health and CMV-seropositive. The CDR3 loop is CASSPGQGSSENIQYF. CDR3 DNA sequence: TGTGCCAGCAGTCCGGGACAGGGATCATCCGAAAACATTCAGTACTTC.